This TCR beta chain was obtained from a study of T-cell memory formation after mild COVID-19. Background on the study: In these data, TCR clusters were largely donor specific.

This clonotype was seen only a few times. Each CDR3 protein is one row after TCRdb ran MiXCR on the 5' RACE reads. The table shows approximately 570,000 distinct CDR3 sequences, with about 20% occurring only once. This CDR3 has 12 residues. The V gene's germline CDR1 is ENHRY and CDR2 SYGVKD. The germline V and J ends were trimmed by 2 bases and 5 bases, with 4 bases remaining between them. Sequenced input: PBMCs or a T cell subset sorted from them (not recorded which). The chain uses TRBV10-3 and TRBJ2-1; no clear D. This clonotype was sampled from an adult woman who had mild COVID-19 (a few samples of this study predate the infection). Cell type and time point are not known. CDR3 sequence (DNA): TGTGCCATCAGTGAGAACCACAATGAGCAGTTCTTC. Translation gives CAISENHNEQFF.